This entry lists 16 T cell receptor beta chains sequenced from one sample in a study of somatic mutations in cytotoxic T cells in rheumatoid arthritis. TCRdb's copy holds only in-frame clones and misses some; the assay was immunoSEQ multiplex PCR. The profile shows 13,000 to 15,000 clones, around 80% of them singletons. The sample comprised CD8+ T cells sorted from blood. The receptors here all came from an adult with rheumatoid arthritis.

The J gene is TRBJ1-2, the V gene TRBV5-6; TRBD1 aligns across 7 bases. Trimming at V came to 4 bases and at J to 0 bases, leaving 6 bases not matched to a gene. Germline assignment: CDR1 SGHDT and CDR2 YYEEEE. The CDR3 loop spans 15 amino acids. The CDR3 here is CASSGGTASNYGYTF. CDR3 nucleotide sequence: TGTGCCAGCAGCGGGGGGACAGCATCTAACTATGGCTACACCTTC.

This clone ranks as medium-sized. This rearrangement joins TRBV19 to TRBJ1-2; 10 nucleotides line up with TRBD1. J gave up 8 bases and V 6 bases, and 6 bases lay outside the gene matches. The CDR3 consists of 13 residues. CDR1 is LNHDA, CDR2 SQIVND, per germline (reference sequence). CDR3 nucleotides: TGTGCCAGTAGCCGGGACAGGGGTTACGGCTACACCTTC. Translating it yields CASSRDRGYGYTF.

As DNA, the CDR3 is TGTGCCAGCAGCGGGACAGGGGGTTCGGGCTCCTACGAGCAGTACTTC. Its protein product is CASSGTGGSGSYEQYF. The chain has TRBV9 and TRBJ2-7; TRBD1 aligns across 10 bases. CDR1 and CDR2 from the germline V gene are SGDLS and YYNGEE. The CDR3 contains 16 residues. The junction had 6 bases not matched to a gene; V was cut back by 3 bases and J by 0 bases.

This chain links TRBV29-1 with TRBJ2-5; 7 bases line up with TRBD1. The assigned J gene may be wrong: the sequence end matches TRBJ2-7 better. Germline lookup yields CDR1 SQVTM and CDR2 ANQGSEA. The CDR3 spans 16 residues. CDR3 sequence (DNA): TGCAGCGTTGAAGAGAGGCCAGGGGGTAAAACTTACGAGCAGTACTTC. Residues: CSVEERPGGKTYEQYF.

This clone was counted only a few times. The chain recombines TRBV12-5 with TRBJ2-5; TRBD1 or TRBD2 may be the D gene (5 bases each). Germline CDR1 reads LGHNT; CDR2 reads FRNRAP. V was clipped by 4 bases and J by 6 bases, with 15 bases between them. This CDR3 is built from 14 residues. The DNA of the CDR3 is TGTGCTAGTGGTTCCTCCCAGGGAGAAAAGACCCAGTACTTC. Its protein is CASGSSQGEKTQYF.

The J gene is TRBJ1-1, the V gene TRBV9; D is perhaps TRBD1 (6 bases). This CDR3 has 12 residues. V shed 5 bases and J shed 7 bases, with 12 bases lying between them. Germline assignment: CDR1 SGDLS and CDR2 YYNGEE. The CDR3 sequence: CASSQTGIEAFF. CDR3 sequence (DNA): TGTGCCAGCAGTCAAACAGGGATTGAAGCTTTCTTT.

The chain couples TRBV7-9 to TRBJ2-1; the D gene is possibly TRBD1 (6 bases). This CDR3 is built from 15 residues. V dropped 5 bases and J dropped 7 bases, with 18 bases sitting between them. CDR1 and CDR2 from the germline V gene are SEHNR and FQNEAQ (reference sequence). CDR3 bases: TGTGCCAGCAGCGAACAGGGTGGGGTGAGGAATGAGCAGTTCTTC. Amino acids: CASSEQGGVRNEQFF.

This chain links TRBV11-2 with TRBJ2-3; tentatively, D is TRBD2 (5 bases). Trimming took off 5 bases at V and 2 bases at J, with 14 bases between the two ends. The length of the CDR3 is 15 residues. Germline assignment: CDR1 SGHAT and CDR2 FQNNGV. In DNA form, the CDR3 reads TGTGCCAGCAGCCTCGAGGAGGATCACACAGATACGCAGTATTTT. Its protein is CASSLEEDHTDTQYF.

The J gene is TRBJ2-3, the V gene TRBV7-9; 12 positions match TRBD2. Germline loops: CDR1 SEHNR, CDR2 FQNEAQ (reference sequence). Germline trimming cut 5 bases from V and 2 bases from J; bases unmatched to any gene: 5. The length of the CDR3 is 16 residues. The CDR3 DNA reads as TGTGCCAGCAGCCCTGGGACTAGCGGGTTCACAGATACGCAGTATTTT. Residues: CASSPGTSGFTDTQYF.

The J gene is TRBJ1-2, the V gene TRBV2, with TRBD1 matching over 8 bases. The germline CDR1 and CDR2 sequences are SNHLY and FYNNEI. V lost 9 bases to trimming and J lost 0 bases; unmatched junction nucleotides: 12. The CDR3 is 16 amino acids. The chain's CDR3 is CARSGGGKGANYGYTF. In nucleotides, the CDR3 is TGTGCCAGATCAGGGGGCGGCAAAGGGGCTAACTATGGCTACACCTTC.

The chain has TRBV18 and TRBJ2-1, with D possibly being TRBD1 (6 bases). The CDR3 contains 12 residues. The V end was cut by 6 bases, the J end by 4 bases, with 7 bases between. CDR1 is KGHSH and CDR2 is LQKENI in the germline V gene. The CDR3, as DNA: TGTGCCAGCTCCCAGGGGTACAATGAGCAGTTCTTC. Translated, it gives CASSQGYNEQFF.

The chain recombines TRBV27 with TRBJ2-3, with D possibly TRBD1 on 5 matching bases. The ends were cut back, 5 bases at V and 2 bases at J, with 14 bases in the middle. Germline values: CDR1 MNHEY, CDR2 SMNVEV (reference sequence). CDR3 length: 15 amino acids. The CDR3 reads CASSTQTESTDTQYF. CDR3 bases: TGTGCCAGCAGTACCCAGACAGAGTCCACAGATACGCAGTATTTT.

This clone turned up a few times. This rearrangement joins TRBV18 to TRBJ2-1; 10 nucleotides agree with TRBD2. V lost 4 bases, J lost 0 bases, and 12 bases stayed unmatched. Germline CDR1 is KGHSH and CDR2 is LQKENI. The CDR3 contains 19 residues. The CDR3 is CASSHTGLAMKSSYNEQFF. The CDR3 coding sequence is TGTGCCAGCTCACACACGGGACTAGCGATGAAAAGCTCCTACAATGAGCAGTTCTTC.

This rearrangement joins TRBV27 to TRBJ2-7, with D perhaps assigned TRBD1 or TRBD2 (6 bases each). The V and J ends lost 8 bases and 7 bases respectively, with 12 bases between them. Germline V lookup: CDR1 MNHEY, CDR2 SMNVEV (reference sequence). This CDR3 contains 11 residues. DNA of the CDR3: TGTGCCAGCCTCTTAGGGGGGGAGCAGTACTTC. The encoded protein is CASLLGGEQYF.

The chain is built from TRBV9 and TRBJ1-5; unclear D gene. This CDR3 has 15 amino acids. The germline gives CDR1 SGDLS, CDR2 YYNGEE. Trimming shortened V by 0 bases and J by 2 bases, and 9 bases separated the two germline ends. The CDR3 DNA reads TGTGCCAGCAGCGTAGGGGGTATCGGCAATCAGCCCCAGCATTTT. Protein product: CASSVGGIGNQPQHF.

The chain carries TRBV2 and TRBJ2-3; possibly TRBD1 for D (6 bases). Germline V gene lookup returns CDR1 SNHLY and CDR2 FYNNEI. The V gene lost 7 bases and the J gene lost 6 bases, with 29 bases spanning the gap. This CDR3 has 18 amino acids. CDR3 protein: CASNKDVRLGASSDTQYF. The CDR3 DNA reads TGTGCCAGCAATAAAGATGTTAGGTTGGGGGCCTCTTCCGATACGCAGTATTTT.